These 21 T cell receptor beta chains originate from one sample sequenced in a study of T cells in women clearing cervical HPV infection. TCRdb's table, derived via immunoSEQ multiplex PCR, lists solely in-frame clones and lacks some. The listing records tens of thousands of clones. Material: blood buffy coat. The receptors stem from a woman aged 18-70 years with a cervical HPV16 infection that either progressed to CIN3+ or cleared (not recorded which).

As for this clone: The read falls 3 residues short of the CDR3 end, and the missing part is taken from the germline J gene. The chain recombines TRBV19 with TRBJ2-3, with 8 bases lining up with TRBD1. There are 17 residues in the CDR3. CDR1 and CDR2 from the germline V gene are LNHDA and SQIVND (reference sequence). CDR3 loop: CASSIGTTGGNNQPQYF. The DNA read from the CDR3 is TGTGCCAGTAGTATAGGGACCACAGGGGGGAACAATCAGCCG.

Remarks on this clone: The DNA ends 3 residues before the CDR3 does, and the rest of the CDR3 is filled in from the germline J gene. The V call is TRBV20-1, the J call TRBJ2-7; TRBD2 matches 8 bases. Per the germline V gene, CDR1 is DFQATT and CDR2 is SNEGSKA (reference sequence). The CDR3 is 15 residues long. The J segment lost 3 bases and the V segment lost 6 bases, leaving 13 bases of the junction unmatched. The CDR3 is CSARTLKGLDYEQYF. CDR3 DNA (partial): TGCAGTGCCCGTACACTTAAGGGACTAGACTACGAG.

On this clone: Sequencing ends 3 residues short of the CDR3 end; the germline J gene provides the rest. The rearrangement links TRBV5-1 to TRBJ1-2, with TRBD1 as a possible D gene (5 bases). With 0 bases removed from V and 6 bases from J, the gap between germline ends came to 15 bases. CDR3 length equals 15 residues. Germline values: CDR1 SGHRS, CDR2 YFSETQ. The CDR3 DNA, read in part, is TGCGCCAGCAGCTTGGGGATCAGGGAAATTGATGGC. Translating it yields CASSLGIREIDG. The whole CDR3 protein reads CASSLGIREIDGYTF.

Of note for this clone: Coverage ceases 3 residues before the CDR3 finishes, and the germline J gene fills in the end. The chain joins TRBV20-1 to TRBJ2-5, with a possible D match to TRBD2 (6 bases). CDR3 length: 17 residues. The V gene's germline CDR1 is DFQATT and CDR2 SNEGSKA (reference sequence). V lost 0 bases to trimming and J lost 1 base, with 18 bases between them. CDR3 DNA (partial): TGCAGTGCTAGAGATAGCGGTGTGGGTAGGACCCAAGAGACC. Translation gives CSARDSGVGRTQET. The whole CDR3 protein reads CSARDSGVGRTQETQYF.

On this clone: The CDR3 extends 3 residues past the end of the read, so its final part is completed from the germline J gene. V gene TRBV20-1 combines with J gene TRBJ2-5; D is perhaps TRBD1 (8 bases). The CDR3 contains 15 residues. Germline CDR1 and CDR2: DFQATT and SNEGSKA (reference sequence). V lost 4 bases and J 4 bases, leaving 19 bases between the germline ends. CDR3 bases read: TGCAGTGCTACCCGAGTTACAGGGGGGGGAGAGACC. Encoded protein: CSATRVTGGGET. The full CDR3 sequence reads CSATRVTGGGETQYF.

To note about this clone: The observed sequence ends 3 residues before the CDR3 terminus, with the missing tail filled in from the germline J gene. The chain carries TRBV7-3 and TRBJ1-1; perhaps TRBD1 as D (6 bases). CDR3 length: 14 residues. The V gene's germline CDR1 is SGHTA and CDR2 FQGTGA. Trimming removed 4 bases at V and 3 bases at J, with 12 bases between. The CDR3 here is CASSSLGGDTEAFF. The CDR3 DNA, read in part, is TGTGCCAGCAGCTCCCTAGGGGGAGACACTGAA.

CDR3 bases read: TGTGCCAGCATCGGTTCGGAAGGGGAAGGGGAGACC. Its protein is CASIGSEGEGET. In full, the CDR3 reads CASIGSEGEGETQYF. The chain is built from TRBV28 and TRBJ2-5; a possible D gene is TRBD1 (5 bases). The read terminates 3 residues before the CDR3 end, so the remaining end is supplied by the germline J gene. Germline values: CDR1 MDHEN, CDR2 SYDVKM. This CDR3 is 15 amino acids long. V was pared by 7 bases and J by 5 bases, with 20 bases between.

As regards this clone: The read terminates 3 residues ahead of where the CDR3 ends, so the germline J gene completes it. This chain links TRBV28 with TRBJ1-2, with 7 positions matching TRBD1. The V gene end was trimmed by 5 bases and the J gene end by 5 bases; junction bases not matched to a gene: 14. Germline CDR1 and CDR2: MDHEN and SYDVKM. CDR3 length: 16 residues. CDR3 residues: CASSQGGLTRSYGYTF. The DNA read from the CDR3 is TGTGCCAGCAGTCAGGGGGGCCTGACTCGATCTTATGGC.

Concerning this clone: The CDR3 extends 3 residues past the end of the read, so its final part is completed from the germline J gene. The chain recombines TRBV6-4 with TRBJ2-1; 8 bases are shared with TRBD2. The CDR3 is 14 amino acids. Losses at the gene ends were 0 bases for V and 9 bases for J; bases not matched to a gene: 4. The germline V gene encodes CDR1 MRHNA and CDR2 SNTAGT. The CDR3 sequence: CASSDSPGGGEQFF. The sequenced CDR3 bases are TGTGCCAGCAGTGACTCTCCGGGAGGGGGTGAG.

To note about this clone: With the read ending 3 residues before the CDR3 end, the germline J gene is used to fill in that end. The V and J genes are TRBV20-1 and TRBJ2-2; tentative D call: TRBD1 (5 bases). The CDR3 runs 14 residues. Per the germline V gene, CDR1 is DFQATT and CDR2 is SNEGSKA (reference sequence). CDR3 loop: CSAESGSGANVLFF. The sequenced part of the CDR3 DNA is TGCAGTGCGGAGTCAGGCTCTGGGGCCAACGTG.

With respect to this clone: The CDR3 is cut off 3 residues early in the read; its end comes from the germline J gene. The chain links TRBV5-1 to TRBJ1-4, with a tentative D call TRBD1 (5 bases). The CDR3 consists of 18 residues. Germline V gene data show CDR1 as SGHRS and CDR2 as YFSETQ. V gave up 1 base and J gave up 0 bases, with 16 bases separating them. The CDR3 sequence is CASSLSDSALATNEKLFF. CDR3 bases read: TGCGCCAGCAGCTTGTCCGACAGCGCACTTGCAACTAATGAAAAA.

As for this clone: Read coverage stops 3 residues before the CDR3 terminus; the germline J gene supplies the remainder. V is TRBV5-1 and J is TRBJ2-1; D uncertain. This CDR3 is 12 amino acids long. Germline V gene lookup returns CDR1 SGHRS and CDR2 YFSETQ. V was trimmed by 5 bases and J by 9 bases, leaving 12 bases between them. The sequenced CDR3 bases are TGCGCCAGCAGTTTCAGCGAAACTGAG. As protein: CASSFSETE. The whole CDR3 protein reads CASSFSETEQFF.

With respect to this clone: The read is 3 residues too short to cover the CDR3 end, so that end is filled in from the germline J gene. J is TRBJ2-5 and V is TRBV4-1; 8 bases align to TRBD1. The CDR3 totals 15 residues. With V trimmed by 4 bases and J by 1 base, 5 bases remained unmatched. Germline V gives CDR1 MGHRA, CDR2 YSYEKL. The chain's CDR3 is CASSPRDRPQETQYF. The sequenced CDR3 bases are TGCGCCAGCAGCCCCCGGGACAGGCCCCAAGAGACC.

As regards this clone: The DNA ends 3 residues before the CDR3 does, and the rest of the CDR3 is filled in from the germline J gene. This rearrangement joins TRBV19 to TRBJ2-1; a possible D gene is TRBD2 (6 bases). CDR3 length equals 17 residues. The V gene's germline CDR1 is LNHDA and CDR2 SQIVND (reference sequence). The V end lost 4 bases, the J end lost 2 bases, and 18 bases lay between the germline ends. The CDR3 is CASSSQIAAGTYNEQFF. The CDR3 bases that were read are TGTGCCAGTAGTAGCCAGATAGCAGCGGGTACCTACAATGAG.

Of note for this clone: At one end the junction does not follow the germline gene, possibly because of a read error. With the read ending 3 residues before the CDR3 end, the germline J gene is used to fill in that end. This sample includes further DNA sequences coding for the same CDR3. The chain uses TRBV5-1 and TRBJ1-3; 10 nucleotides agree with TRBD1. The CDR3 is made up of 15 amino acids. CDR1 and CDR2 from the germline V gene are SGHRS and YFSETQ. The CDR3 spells CASSPDRGPGNTIYF. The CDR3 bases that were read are TGCGCCAGCAGCCCCGACAGGGGGCCTGGAAACACG.

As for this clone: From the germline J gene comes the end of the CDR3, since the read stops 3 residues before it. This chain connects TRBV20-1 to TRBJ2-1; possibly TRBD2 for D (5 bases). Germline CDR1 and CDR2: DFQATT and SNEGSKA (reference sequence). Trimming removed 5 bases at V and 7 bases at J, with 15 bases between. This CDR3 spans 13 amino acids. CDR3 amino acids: CSARKPLANEQFF. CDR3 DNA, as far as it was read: TGCAGTGCTCGCAAACCCCTAGCAAATGAG.

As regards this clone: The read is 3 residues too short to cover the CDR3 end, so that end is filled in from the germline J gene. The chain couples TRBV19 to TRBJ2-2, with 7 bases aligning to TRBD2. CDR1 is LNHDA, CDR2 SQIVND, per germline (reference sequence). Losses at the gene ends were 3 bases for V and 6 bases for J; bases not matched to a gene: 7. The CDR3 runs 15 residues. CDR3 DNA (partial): TGTGCCAGTAGTATGGCGGGAGCGGGATCCGGGGAG. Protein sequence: CASSMAGAGSGE. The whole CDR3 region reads CASSMAGAGSGELFF. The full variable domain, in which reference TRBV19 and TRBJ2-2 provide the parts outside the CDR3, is DGGITQSPKYLFRKEGQNVTLSCEQNLNHDAMYWYRQDPGQGLRLIYYSQIVNDFQKGDIAEGYSVSREKKESFPLTVTSAQKNPTAFYLCASSMAGAGSGELFFGEGSRLTVL.

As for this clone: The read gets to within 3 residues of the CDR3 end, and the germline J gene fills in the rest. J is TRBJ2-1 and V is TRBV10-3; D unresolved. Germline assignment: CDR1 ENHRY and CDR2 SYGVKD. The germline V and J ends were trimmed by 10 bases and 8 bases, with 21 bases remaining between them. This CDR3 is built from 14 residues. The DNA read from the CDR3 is TGTGCCAGTGCCCCACAAACGTCCCAATATGAG. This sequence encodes CASAPQTSQYE. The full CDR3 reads CASAPQTSQYEQFF.

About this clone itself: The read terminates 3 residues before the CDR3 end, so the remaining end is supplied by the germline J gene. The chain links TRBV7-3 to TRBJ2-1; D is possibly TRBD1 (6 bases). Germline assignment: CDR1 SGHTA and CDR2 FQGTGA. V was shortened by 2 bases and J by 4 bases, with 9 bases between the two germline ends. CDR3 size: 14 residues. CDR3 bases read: TGTGCCAGCAGCTTAGGGGGCTCATACAATGAG. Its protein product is CASSLGGSYNE. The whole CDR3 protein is CASSLGGSYNEQFF.

This chain's CDR3 is CASSRRGQGPYEQYF. The part of the CDR3 DNA that was read is TGTGCCAGCAGCCGCCGGGGACAGGGGCCCTACGAG. V usage is TRBV11-3 and J usage is TRBJ2-7, with 10 nucleotides matching TRBD1. The DNA ends 3 residues before the CDR3 does, and the rest of the CDR3 is filled in from the germline J gene. Germline V gene data show CDR1 as SGHNT and CDR2 as YENEEA. Germline trimming cut 5 bases from V and 2 bases from J; bases unmatched to any gene: 6. This CDR3 has 15 residues.

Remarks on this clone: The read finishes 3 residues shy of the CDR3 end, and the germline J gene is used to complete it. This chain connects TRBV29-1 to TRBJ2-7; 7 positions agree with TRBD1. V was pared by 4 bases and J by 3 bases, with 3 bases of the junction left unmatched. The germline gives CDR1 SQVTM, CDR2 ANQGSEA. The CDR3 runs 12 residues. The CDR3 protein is CSVAGGSYEQYF. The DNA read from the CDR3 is TGCAGCGTTGCAGGGGGTAGCTACGAG.